This T cell receptor (beta chain) was sequenced in a study of T-cell reconstitution after alpha-beta-depleted transplantation in children. Study outcomes and limitations: When one year had passed after transplant, most T-cell counts and diversity came from newly produced T cells.

The CDR3 contains 13 residues. The V and J ends lost 6 bases and 0 bases, in that order; junction bases with no gene match: 2. From germline, CDR1 is MDHEN and CDR2 SYDVKM. Worth noting for this clonotype: Its antigen is unknown.

Unique molecular identifiers were incorporated when the TCRbeta library was constructed. MiXCR was run by TCRdb on the PCR reads, yielding one entry per CDR3 protein. The top ten hold approximately 40% of the sample, which has 200,000 or so distinct CDR3 sequences, about 8.7% seen once. The receptor was derived from a male patient aged 2 to 9 who had a stem cell transplant for acute myeloid leukemia, so the T cells may come from the graft donor. The rearrangement joins TRBV28 to TRBJ2-7, with 7 bases aligning to TRBD2. Sample: PBMCs, mostly from graft donor cells, taken 360 days after TCRalphabeta/CD19-depleted stem cell transplant. The CDR3 loop is CASRLARSYEQYF. CDR3 sequence (DNA): TGTGCCAGCAGACTAGCGCGCTCCTACGAGCAGTACTTC.